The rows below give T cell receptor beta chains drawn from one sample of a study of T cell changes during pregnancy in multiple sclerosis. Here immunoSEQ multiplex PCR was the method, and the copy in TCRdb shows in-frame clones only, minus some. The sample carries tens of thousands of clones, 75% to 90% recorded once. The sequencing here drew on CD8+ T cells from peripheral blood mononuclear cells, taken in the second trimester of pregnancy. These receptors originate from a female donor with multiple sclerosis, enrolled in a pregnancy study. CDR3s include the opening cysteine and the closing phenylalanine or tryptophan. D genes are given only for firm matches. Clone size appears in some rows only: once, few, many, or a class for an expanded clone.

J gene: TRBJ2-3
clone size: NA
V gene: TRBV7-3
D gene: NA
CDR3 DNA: TGTGCCAGCAGCCTGACAGTTACTAGCACAGATACGCAGTATTTT
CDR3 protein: CASSLTVTSTDTQYF

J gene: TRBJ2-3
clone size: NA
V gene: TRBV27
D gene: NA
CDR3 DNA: TGTGCCAGCAGTCCGGATGGGGGGGCGTACACAGATACGCAGTATTTT
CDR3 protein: CASSPDGGAYTDTQYF

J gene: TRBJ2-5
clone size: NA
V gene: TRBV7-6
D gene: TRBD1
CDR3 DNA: TGTGCCAGCAGCTCCCAGGGGGTAGGGGAGACCCAGTACTTC
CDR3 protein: CASSSQGVGETQYF

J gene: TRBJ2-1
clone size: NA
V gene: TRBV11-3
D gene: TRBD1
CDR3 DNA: TGTGCCAGCAGCTTAACAGGGGGAACGAGTGAGCAGTTCTTC
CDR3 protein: CASSLTGGTSEQFF

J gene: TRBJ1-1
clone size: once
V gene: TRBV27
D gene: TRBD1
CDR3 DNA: TGTGCCAGCAGTCCGGGACAGGGGGCTTTCACTGAAGCTTTCTTT
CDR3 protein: CASSPGQGAFTEAFF

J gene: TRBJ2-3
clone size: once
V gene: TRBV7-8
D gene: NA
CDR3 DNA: TGTGCCAGCAGATCGACAGCTCCGACCACAGATACGCAGTATTTT
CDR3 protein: CASRSTAPTTDTQYF

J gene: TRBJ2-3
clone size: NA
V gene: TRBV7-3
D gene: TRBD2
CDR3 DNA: TGTGCCAGCAGCTTAACAGGAGCGGGGGCCCCAGATACGCAGTATTTT
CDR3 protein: CASSLTGAGAPDTQYF

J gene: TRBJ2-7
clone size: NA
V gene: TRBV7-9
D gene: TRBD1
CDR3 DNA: TGTGCCAGCAGCTTAGTGGGACAGGGAAGAGGATACGAGCAGTACTTC
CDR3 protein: CASSLVGQGRGYEQYF

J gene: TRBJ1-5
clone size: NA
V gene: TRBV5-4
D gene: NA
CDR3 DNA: TGTGCCAGCAGCTTGGACCCCGGGGATCAGCCCCAGCATTTT
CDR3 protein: CASSLDPGDQPQHF

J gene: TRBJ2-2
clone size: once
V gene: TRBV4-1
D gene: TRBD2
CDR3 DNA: TGCGCCAGCAGCCAACTAGCGGGGGTGGGGAACACCGGGGAGCTGTTTTTT
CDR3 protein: CASSQLAGVGNTGELFF

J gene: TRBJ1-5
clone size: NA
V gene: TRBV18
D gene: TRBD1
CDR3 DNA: TGTGCCAGCTCAGAACCGGGACAGTTGACGGATCAGCCCCAGCATTTT
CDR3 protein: CASSEPGQLTDQPQHF

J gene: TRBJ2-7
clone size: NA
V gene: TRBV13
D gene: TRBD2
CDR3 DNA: TGTGCCAGCAGCCTAACTAGCGGGGGGTCGGGGGTCCACGAGCAGTACTTC
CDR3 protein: CASSLTSGGSGVHEQYF

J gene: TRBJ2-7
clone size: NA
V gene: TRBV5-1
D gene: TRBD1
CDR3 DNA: TGCGCCAGCAGCACCCGACAGGGTACATTTTTGGAGCAGTACTTC
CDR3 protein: CASSTRQGTFLEQYF

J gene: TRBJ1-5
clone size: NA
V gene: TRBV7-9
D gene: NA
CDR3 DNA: TGTGCCAGCGGAGGTACCGTTGGGCAGCCCCAGCATTTT
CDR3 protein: CASGGTVGQPQHF

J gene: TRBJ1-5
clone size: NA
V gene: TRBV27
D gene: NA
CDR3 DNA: TGTGCCAGCAGTTTTACAGGCGCAAATCAGCCCCAGCATTTT
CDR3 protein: CASSFTGANQPQHF

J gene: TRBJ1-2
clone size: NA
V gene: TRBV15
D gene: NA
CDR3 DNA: TGTGCCACCAGCAGAGAGTCCGGCGGAAACTATGGCTACACCTTC
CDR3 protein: CATSRESGGNYGYTF

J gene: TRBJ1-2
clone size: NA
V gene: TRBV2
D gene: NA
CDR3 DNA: TGTGCCAGCCGGGGAGGTGGTCTCTATGGCTACACCTTC
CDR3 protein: CASRGGGLYGYTF

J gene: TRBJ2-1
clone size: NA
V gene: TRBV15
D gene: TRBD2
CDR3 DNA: TGTGCCACCAGCAGTTGGCGGGGGGGCCCTAATGAGCAGTTCTTC
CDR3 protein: CATSSWRGGPNEQFF

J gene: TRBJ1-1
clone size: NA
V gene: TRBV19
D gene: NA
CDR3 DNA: TGTGCCAGCATGGTTGAACGAGAAATGAACACTGAAGCTTTCTTT
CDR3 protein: CASMVEREMNTEAFF

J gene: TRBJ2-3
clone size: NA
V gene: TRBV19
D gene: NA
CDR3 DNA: TGTGCCAGTAGTATCTCCCTCATTGCGGGAACTAGCACAGATACGCAGTATTTT
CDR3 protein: CASSISLIAGTSTDTQYF

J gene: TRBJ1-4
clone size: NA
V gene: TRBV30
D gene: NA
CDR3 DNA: TGTGCCTGGATGCAGGGCACTAATGAAAAACTGTTTTTT
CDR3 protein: CAWMQGTNEKLFF

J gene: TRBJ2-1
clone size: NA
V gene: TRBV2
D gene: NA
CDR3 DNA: TGTGCCAGCGGAGGACCAGATAGTTACTACAATGAGCAGTTCTTC
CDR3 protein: CASGGPDSYYNEQFF

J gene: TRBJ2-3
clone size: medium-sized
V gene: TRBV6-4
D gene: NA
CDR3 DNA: TGTGCCAGCAGTGACTCGAGTGTTACTAGCACAGATACGCAGTATTTT
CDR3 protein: CASSDSSVTSTDTQYF

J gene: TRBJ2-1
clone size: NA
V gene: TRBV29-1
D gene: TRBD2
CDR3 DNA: TGCAGCGTTGAGACTAGCGGAACCTACAATGAGCAGTTCTTC
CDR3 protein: CSVETSGTYNEQFF

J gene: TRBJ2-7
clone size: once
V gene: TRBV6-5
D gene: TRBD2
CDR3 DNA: TGTGCCAGCAGTTATTCCGGGACTAACTACGAGCAGTACTTC
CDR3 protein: CASSYSGTNYEQYF

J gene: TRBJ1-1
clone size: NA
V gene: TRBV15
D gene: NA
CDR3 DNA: TGTGCCACCAGCGAAGGGGGTTATATTGAAGCTTTCTTT
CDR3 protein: CATSEGGYIEAFF

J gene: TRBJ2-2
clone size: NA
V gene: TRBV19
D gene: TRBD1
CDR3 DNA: TGTGCCAGTAGTTCCTTCGCCGGGACAGGGGACACCGGGGAGCTGTTTTTT
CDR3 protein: CASSSFAGTGDTGELFF

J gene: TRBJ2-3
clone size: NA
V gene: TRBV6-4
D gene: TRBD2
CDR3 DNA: TGTGCCACCGGGACTAGCGATGACACAGATACGCAGTATTTT
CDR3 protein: CATGTSDDTDTQYF

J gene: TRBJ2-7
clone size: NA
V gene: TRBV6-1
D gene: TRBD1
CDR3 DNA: TGTGTCAGCAGTGAGGGTGGACAGGGATCCGACGAGCAGTACTTC
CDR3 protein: CVSSEGGQGSDEQYF

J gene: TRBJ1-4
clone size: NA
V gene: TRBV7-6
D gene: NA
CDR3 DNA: TGTGCCAGCACCCAGGGGTGGGGCTTTAATGAAAAACTGTTTTTT
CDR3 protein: CASTQGWGFNEKLFF

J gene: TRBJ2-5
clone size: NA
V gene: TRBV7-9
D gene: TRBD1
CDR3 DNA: TGTGCCAGCAGCTTGACAGGGCTGGAGGAGACCCAGTACTTC
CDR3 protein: CASSLTGLEETQYF

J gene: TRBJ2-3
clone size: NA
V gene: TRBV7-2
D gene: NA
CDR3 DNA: TGTGCCAGCAGCTTAGTCAGTTCCGATACGCAGTATTTT
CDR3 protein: CASSLVSSDTQYF

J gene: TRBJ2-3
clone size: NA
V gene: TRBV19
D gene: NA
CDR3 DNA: TGTGCCAGTAGTATATCTACTACACCTTTCACAGATACGCAGTATTTT
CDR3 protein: CASSISTTPFTDTQYF

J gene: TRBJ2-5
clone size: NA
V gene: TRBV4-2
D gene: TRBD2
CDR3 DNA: TGTGCCAGCAGCCAAGTTGCGGGGGACCAAGAGACCCAGTACTTC
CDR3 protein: CASSQVAGDQETQYF

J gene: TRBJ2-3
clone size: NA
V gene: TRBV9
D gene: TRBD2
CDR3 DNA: TGTGCCAGCAGCGAGGGACTAGCGGACTACACAGATACGCAGTATTTT
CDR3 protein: CASSEGLADYTDTQYF

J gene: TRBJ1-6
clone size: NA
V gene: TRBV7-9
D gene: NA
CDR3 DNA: TGTGCCAGCAGCTTAGTCCAGGGAGGGTCACCCCTCCACTTT
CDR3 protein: CASSLVQGGSPLHF

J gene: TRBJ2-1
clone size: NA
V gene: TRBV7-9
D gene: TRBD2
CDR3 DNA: TGTGCCAGCAGCCCCCGCGGGCTAGCGGACAATGAGCAGTTCTTC
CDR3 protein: CASSPRGLADNEQFF

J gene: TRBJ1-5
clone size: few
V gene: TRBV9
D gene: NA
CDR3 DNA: TGTGCCAGCAGCGTAGGGGGCGGCAATCAGCCCCAGCATTTT
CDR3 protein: CASSVGGGNQPQHF

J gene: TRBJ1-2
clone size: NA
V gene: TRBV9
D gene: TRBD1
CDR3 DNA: TGTGCCAGCAGCGTAGGGGACAGCGACTATGGCTACACCTTC
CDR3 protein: CASSVGDSDYGYTF

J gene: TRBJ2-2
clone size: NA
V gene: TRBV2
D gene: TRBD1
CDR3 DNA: TGTGCCAGACAGACAGGGGGAAACACCGGGGAGCTGTTTTTT
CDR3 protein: CARQTGGNTGELFF

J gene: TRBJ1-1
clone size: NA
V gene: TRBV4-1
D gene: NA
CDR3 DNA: TGCGCCAGCAGCCAAGAAGGGTCGGGGGACACTGAAGCTTTCTTT
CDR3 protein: CASSQEGSGDTEAFF

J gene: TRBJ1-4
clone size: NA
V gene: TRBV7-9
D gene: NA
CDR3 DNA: TGTGCCAGCCTAGGGGGAAAAGAAGCAACTAATGAAAAACTGTTTTTT
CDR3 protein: CASLGGKEATNEKLFF

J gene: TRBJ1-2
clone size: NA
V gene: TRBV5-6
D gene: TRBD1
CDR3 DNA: TGTGCCAGCAGCTTGGGGACAGGGGGTGACTATGGCTACACCTTC
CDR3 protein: CASSLGTGGDYGYTF

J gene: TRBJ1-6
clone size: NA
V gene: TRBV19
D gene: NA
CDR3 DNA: TGTGCCAGTAAAGACGCCTCCTCAGGATCCTATAATTCACCCCTCCACTTT
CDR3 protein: CASKDASSGSYNSPLHF

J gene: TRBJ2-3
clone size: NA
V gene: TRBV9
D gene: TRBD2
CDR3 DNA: TGTGCCAGCAGCGTATTTCGGGGGGGCACAGATACGCAGTATTTT
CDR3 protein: CASSVFRGGTDTQYF

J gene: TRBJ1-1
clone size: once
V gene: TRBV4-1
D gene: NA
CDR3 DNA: TGCGCCAGCAGCCTTACATCGATGAACACTGAAGCTTTCTTT
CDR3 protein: CASSLTSMNTEAFF

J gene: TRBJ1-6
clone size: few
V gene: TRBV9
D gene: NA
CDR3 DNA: TGTGCCAGCAGCGTAGGCGAGTTTAATTCACCCCTCCACTTT
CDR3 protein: CASSVGEFNSPLHF

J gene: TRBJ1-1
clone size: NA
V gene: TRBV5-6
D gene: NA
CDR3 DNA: TGTGCCAGCAGCTCCGGGATGTTTGGGGCTTTCTTT
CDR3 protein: CASSSGMFGAFF

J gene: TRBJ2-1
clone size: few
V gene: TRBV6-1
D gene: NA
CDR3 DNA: TGTGCCAGCAGTGAGGGGGCAGGGGCCGATTACAATGAGCAGTTCTTC
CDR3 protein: CASSEGAGADYNEQFF

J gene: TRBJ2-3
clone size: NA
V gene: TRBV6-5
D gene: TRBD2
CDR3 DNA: TGTGCCAGCAGTTACCTCAGCGGGGGGGCAGATACGCAGTATTTT
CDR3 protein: CASSYLSGGADTQYF

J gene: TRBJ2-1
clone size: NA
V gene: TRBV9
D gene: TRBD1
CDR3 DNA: TGTGCCAGCAACCAGGGGGACTACAATGAGCAGTTCTTC
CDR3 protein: CASNQGDYNEQFF

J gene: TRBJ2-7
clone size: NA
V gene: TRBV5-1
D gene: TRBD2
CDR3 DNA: TGCGCCAGCAGCGACCCTAGCGGGGGGACCTACGAGCAGTACTTC
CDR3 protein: CASSDPSGGTYEQYF

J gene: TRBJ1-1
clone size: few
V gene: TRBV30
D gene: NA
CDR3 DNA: TGTGCCTGGAGTGTTGCCAGGACTGAAGCTTTCTTT
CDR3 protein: CAWSVARTEAFF

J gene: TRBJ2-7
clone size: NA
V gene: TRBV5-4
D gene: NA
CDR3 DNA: TGTGCCAGCAGCCTCTTGGGGACTCCGTCAACCTACGAGCAGTACTTC
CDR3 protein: CASSLLGTPSTYEQYF

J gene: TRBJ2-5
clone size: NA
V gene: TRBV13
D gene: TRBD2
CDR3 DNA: TGTGCCAGCAGCCTCGGGACTAGCGGTAGGGAGACCCAGTACTTC
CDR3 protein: CASSLGTSGRETQYF